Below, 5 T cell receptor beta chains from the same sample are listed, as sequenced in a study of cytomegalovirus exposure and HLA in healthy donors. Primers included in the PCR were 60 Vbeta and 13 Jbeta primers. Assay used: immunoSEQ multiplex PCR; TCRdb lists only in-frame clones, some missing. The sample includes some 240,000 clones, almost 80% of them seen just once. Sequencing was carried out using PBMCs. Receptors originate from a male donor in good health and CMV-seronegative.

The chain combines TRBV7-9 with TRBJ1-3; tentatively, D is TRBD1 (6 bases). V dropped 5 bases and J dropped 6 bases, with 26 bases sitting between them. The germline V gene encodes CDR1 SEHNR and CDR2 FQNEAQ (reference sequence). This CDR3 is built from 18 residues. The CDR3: CASSVLTRGRGFENTIYF. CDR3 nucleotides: TGTGCCAGCAGCGTCCTCACGCGGGGGCGCGGATTTGAAAACACCATATATTTT. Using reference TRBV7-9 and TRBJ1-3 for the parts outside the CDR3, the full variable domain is DTGVSQNPRHKITKRGQNVTFRCDPISEHNRLYWYRQTLGQGPEFLTYFQNEAQLEKSRLLSDRFSAERPKGSFSTLEIQRTEQGDSAMYLCASSVLTRGRGFENTIYFGEGSWLTVV.

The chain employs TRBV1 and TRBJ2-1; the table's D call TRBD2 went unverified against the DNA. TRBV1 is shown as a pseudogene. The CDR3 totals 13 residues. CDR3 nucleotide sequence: TGCACCAGCAGACCAACTAGCGGCAATGAGCAGTTCTTC. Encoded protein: CTSRPTSGNEQFF.

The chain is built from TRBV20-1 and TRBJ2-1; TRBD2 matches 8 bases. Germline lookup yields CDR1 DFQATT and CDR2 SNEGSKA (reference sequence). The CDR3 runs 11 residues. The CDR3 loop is CTWVGRDEQFF. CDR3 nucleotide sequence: TGCACCTGGGTCGGGAGGGATGAGCAGTTCTTC.

The CDR3 is CASKEKRNYEQYF. CDR3 coding DNA: TGTGCCAGCAAGGAAAAGCGGAACTACGAGCAGTACTTC. The chain couples TRBV2 to TRBJ2-7; D perhaps matches TRBD2 (5 bases). Trimming removed 7 bases from V and 3 bases from J, with 13 bases in between. The germline CDR1 and CDR2 sequences are SNHLY and FYNNEI. The CDR3 spans 13 residues. The full variable domain, in which reference TRBV2 and TRBJ2-7 provide the parts outside the CDR3, is EPEVTQTPSHQVTQMGQEVILRCVPISNHLYFYWYRQILGQKVEFLVSFYNNEISEKSEIFDDQFSVERPDGSNFTLKIRSTKLEDSAMYFCASKEKRNYEQYFGPGTRLTVT.

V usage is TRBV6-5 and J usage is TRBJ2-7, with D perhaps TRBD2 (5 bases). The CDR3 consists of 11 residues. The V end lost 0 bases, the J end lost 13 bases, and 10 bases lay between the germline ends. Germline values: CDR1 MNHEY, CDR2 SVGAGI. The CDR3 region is CASSYSEVLYF. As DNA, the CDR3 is TGTGCCAGCAGTTACTCGGAGGTACTTTACTTC.